This T cell receptor beta chain is drawn from a study of glioma-infiltrating T cells. The study, taken as a whole, reports: Tissue-blood divergence was below expectation in non-neoplastic patients, above in gliomas.

Points on this clonotype: No antigen is known for it.

The iRepertoire nested amplicon-rescue multiplex PCR amplified TCR alpha and beta CDR3s from RNA. Tissue mRNA or PBMC total RNA, roughly 90-450 ng, went into one-step reverse transcription and amplification. TCRdb itself ran the multiplex PCR reads through MiXCR, one entry per CDR3 protein. The sample holds some 130,000 distinct CDR3 sequences; 20% to 25% are singletons and the top ten take 27%. Germline loops: CDR1 SQVTM, CDR2 ANQGSEA. This CDR3 spans 14 amino acids. The V segment lost 4 bases and the J segment 4 bases; nucleotides outside the gene matches: 5. The chain employs TRBV29-1 and TRBJ1-5, with 9 bases matching TRBD1. The TCR originated in a human donor with low-grade glioma or glioblastoma, undergoing nonglioma brain surgery, or in good health (not recorded which). Material for sequencing was glioma tissue, nonneoplastic brain tissue, or PBMCs (not recorded which). Here the CDR3 DNA reads TGCAGCGTTGGGCCGGGACAGGGAAATCAGCCCCAGCATTTT. Translation gives CSVGPGQGNQPQHF.